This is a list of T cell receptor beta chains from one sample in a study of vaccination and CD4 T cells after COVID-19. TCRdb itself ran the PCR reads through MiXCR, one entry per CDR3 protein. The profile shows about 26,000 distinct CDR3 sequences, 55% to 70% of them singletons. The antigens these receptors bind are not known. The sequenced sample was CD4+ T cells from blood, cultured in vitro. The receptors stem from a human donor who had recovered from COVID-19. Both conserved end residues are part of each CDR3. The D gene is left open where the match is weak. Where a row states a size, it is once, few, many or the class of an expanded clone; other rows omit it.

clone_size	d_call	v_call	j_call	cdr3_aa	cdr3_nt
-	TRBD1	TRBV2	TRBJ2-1	CASRRPQGARNNEQFF	TGTGCCAGCAGGCGACCACAGGGGGCGCGGAACAATGAGCAGTTCTTC
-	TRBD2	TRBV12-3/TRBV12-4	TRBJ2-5	CASTRTSGKETQYF	TGTGCCAGCACCCGGACTAGCGGTAAAGAGACCCAGTACTTC
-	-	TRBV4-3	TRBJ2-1	CASSQVGHFGEQFF	TGCGCCAGCAGCCAAGTAGGGCACTTCGGGGAGCAGTTCTTC
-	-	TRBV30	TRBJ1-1	CAWSRSPPFGNTEAFF	TGTGCCTGGAGTCGCTCTCCCCCCTTCGGGAACACTGAAGCTTTCTTT
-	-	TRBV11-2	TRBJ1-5	CASSLDVGQPQHF	TGTGCCAGCAGCTTAGATGTGGGACAGCCCCAGCATTTT
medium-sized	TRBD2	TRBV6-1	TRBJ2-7	CASAVAGGFYEQYF	TGTGCCAGCGCCGTAGCGGGAGGGTTCTACGAGCAGTACTTC
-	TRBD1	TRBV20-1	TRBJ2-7	CSARGQGRSYEQYF	TGCAGTGCTAGGGGACAGGGAAGGTCCTACGAGCAGTACTTC
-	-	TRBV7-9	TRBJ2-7	CASSHPQGGKNYEQYF	TGTGCCAGCAGTCACCCCCAGGGGGGAAAGAATTACGAGCAGTACTTC
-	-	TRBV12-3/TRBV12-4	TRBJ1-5	CASSLAGGQPQHF	TGTGCCAGCAGTTTAGCGGGGGGGCAGCCCCAGCATTTT
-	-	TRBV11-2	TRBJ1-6	CASSPGGGYNSPLHF	TGTGCCAGCAGCCCTGGAGGGGGCTATAATTCACCCCTCCACTTT
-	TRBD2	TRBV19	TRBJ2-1	CASRRRGGMVRNEQFF	TGTGCCAGTAGGAGAAGGGGAGGGATGGTTCGCAATGAGCAGTTCTTC
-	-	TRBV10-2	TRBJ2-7	CASSANGNEQYF	TGCGCCAGCAGCGCGAATGGAAACGAGCAGTACTTC
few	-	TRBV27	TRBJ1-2	CASSSRTVYGYTF	TGTGCCAGCAGTTCCCGGACAGTCTATGGCTACACCTTC
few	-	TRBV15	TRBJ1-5	CATSRGARTHLLNQPQHF	TGTGCCACCAGCAGAGGGGCGAGGACCCACCTTTTAAATCAGCCCCAGCATTTT
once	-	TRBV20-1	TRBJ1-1	CSARVAGTNTEAFF	TGCAGTGCTAGAGTTGCAGGAACGAACACTGAAGCTTTCTTT
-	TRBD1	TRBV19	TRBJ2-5	CASSIGTGGRETQYF	TGTGCCAGTAGTATCGGGACAGGGGGCAGGGAGACCCAGTACTTC
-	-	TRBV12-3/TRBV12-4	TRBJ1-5	CASSLAGNLQPQHF	TGTGCCAGCAGTTTAGCAGGGAACCTTCAGCCCCAGCATTTT
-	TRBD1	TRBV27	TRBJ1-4	CASSPQGGTNEKLFF	TGTGCCAGCAGTCCACAGGGGGGAACTAATGAAAAACTGTTTTTT